The 12 T cell receptor beta chains below were found in one sample sequenced in a study of blood T cell repertoires in COVID-19. Here immunoSEQ multiplex PCR was the method, and the copy in TCRdb shows in-frame clones only, minus some. The table has 70,000 or so clones, approximately 79% seen once. The specimen was peripheral blood. The receptors were sampled from a man aged 55 to 70 with acute or convalescent COVID-19.

This chain links TRBV15 with TRBJ1-3; TRBD1 agrees at 7 bases. V lost 5 bases and J lost 0; bases outside the gene matches: 10. The CDR3 length is 17 residues. The germline gives CDR1 LNHNV, CDR2 YYDKDF (reference sequence). CDR3 bases: TGTGCCACCAGCCCGCGGCGACAGGGTGGCTCTGGAAACACCATATATTTT. This gives the protein CATSPRRQGGSGNTIYF.

This chain links TRBV6-5 with TRBJ1-1, with a weak D call TRBD1 (5 bases). Germline V lookup: CDR1 MNHEY, CDR2 SVGAGI. This CDR3 has 14 residues. The V gene lost 3 bases and the J gene lost 0 bases, with 8 bases spanning the gap. CDR3 amino acids: CASSYRGMNTEAFF. The CDR3 DNA reads TGTGCCAGCAGTTATCGGGGGATGAACACTGAAGCTTTCTTT.

The J gene is TRBJ2-2, the V gene TRBV5-1, with 10 nucleotides matching TRBD1. The ends lost 4 bases at V and 3 bases at J; junction bases unmatched: 3. The V gene's germline CDR1 is SGHRS and CDR2 YFSETQ. The CDR3 totals 15 residues. In nucleotides, the CDR3 is TGCGCCAGCAGCGCCGGGACAGGGGACACCGGGGAGCTGTTTTTT. Encoded protein: CASSAGTGDTGELFF.

The V gene is TRBV19, the J gene TRBJ1-2; D possibly corresponds to TRBD1 (6 bases). V shed 5 bases and J shed 5 bases, with 9 bases lying between them. CDR1 is LNHDA and CDR2 is SQIVND in the germline V gene (reference sequence). This CDR3 has 12 residues. CDR3 protein: CASSEQGYGYTF. CDR3 sequence (DNA): TGTGCCAGTAGTGAACAGGGATATGGCTACACCTTC. The full variable domain, in which reference TRBV19 and TRBJ1-2 provide the parts outside the CDR3, is DGGITQSPKYLFRKEGQNVTLSCEQNLNHDAMYWYRQDPGQGLRLIYYSQIVNDFQKGDIAEGYSVSREKKESFPLTVTSAQKNPTAFYLCASSEQGYGYTFGSGTRLTVV.

The chain has TRBV3-1 (or the pseudogene TRBV3-2) and TRBJ1-2; D call uncertain. In germline, CDR1 is LGHDT, CDR2 YNNKEL (reference sequence). Trimming shortened V by 1 base and J by 5 bases, and 11 bases separated the two germline ends. This CDR3 has 14 amino acids. DNA for the CDR3: TGTGCCAGCAGCCAAGGCCTACAGCCGTATGGCTACACCTTC. Translation gives CASSQGLQPYGYTF.

V is TRBV25-1 and J is TRBJ2-2, with a weak D call TRBD1 (6 bases). V was clipped by 7 bases and J by 7 bases, with 13 bases between them. From germline, CDR1 is MGHDK and CDR2 SYGVNS. The CDR3 has 13 amino acids. This chain's CDR3 is CASMDSPVGELFF. The CDR3, as DNA: TGTGCCAGCATGGACAGTCCGGTCGGGGAGCTGTTTTTT.

V and J are TRBV28 and TRBJ1-2, with 12 bases lining up with TRBD1. With 7 bases clipped from V and 8 bases from J, the junction kept 8 bases outside the gene matches. The CDR3 length is 14 residues. The germline V gene has CDR1 MDHEN and CDR2 SYDVKM. The CDR3 is CASIPGQGARGYTF. The CDR3 DNA follows: TGTGCCAGCATCCCGGGACAGGGGGCTCGGGGCTACACCTTC.

The chain joins TRBV30 to TRBJ1-4; TRBD1 might be the D (6 bases). The CDR3 is made up of 14 amino acids. Trimming took 2 bases from V and 3 from J, leaving 10 bases between them. Germline V gives CDR1 GTSNPN, CDR2 SVGIG (reference sequence). CDR3 nucleotide sequence: TGTGCCTGGAGTACAGGGATCGCTAATGAAAAACTGTTTTTT. Its translation: CAWSTGIANEKLFF.

This clone was counted only a few times. The chain has TRBV15 and TRBJ1-5; a possible D gene is TRBD1 (5 bases). V lost 8 bases, J lost 1 base, and 12 bases lay in between. The CDR3 runs to 14 residues. Germline V CDR1 and CDR2: LNHNV, YYDKDF (reference sequence). CDR3 amino acids: CATLRGDSNQPQHF. In DNA form, the CDR3 reads TGTGCCACCCTACGCGGGGACAGCAATCAGCCCCAGCATTTT.

The rearrangement links TRBV27 to TRBJ1-6; D is uncertain. V gave up 3 bases and J gave up 0 bases, with 15 bases separating them. The germline gives CDR1 MNHEY, CDR2 SMNVEV (reference sequence). CDR3 length: 18 amino acids. CDR3 amino acids: CASSFHGGFSSYNSPLHF. The CDR3 DNA is TGTGCCAGCAGTTTCCATGGAGGGTTTAGCTCCTATAATTCACCCCTCCACTTT.

The chain carries TRBV27 and TRBJ1-6, with no clear D. Germline V gene lookup returns CDR1 MNHEY and CDR2 SMNVEV (reference sequence). The CDR3 length is 17 residues. Trimming removed 4 bases at V and 2 bases at J, with 15 bases between. The CDR3 DNA reads as TGTGCCAGCAGTTCACCCCGGGAACCCCCCTATAATTCACCCCTCCACTTT. Protein: CASSSPREPPYNSPLHF.

The genes are TRBV10-3 and TRBJ2-3; no clear D. Trimming stripped 4 bases from V and 2 bases from J, with 10 bases between. The length of the CDR3 is 14 residues. Germline CDR1 and CDR2: ENHRY and SYGVKD. CDR3 nucleotides: TGTGCCATCAGTGTCCGACTCAACACAGATACGCAGTATTTT. Encoded protein: CAISVRLNTDTQYF.